Listed here are 6 T cell receptor beta chains from one sample, sequenced in a study of cytotoxic CD8 clonotypes in ibrutinib-treated CLL (dated by TCRdb to the early 2020s). Receptors were amplified or captured by the immunoSEQ multiplex PCR assay. Not all clones reach the TCRdb copy of this immuneACCESS table, which keeps in-frame sequences only. Checked studies attribute under half of the gap to unresolved V genes and leave the rest unexplained. The sample records 150,000 or so clones, more than 70% of which are singletons. About 7.4% of the sample is held by the ten biggest clonotypes. The starting material was PBMCs, obtained after 36 months of ibrutinib treatment. The source of these receptors is a human donor with chronic lymphocytic leukemia.

The V gene is TRBV21-1, the J gene TRBJ1-5; the table's D call, TRBD1, has no DNA check behind it. TRBV21-1 is a listed pseudogene. The CDR3 runs 17 residues. CDR3 loop: CASSKGGTGNSNQPQHF. The CDR3 nucleotides are TGTGCCAGCAGCAAAGGGGGGACAGGGAATAGCAATCAGCCCCAGCATTTT.

The rearrangement links TRBV19 to TRBJ1-1; D may be TRBD1 (6 bases). Trimming pared 5 bases from V and 0 bases from J, leaving 13 bases between. The CDR3 runs 15 residues. The germline V gene encodes CDR1 LNHDA and CDR2 SQIVND (reference sequence). The DNA for the CDR3 is TGTGCCAGTAGTTCCCGGGGACATTTGAACACTGAAGCTTTCTTT. It codes for CASSSRGHLNTEAFF.

The genes are TRBV11-2 and TRBJ2-7; 8 positions match TRBD1. This CDR3 has 14 amino acids. V was clipped by 5 bases and J by 2 bases; unmatched bases: 5. CDR1 and CDR2 (germline): SGHAT, FQNNGV. CDR3 loop: CASSTGTGPYEQYF. The CDR3 nucleotides read TGTGCCAGCAGCACCGGGACAGGCCCCTACGAGCAGTACTTC.

This clone has only one observation. The V gene is TRBV6-1, the J gene TRBJ2-6; D is uncertain. The CDR3 sequence is 18 residues long. Germline values: CDR1 MNHNS, CDR2 SASEGT. The ends were cut back, 2 bases at V and 4 bases at J, with 18 bases in the middle. This CDR3 reads CASSELFMWVAGANVLTF. In DNA, the CDR3 is TGTGCCAGCAGTGAACTTTTTATGTGGGTTGCGGGGGCCAACGTCCTGACTTTC.

The V gene is TRBV18, the J gene TRBJ2-2; 11 nucleotides agree with TRBD1. Germline CDR1 KGHSH, CDR2 LQKENI. The CDR3 contains 16 residues. The trim removed 4 bases at V and 1 base at J, leaving 2 bases unmatched. CDR3 coding DNA: TGTGCCAGCTCACAGGACAGGGGGCAGAACACCGGGGAGCTGTTTTTT. Translation: CASSQDRGQNTGELFF.

The chain recombines TRBV5-1 with TRBJ1-2, with D unresolved. Trimming shortened V by 0 bases and J by 5 bases, and 11 bases separated the two germline ends. Germline assignment: CDR1 SGHRS and CDR2 YFSETQ. The CDR3 extends over 14 amino acids. The DNA for the CDR3 is TGCGCCAGCAGCTTGGAATTGGCGGCTTATGGCTACACCTTC. Translating it yields CASSLELAAYGYTF.